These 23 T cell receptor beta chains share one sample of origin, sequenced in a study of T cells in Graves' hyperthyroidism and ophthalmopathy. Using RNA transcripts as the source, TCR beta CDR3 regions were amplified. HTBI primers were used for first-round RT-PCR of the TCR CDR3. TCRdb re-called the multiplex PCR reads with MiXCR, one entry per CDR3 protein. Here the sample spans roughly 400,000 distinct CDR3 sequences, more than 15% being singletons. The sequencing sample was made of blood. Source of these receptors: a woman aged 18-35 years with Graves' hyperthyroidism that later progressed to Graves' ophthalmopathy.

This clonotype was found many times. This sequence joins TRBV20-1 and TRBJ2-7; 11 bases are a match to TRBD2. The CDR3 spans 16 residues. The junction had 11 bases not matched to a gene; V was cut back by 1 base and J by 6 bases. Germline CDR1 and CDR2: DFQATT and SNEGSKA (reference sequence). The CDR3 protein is CSARGSSGRSLREQYF. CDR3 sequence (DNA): TGCAGTGCTAGAGGGTCTAGCGGGAGGTCTTTACGCGAGCAGTACTTC.

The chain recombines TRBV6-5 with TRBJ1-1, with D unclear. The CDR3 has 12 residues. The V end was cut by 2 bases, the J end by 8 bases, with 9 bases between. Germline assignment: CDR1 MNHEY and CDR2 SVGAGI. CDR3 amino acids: CASSYMAGEAFF. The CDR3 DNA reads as TGTGCCAGCAGTTACATGGCCGGAGAAGCTTTCTTT.

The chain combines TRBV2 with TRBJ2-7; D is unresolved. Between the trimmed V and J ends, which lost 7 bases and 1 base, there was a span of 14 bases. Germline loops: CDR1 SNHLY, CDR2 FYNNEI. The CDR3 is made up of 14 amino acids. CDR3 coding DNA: TGTGCCAGCAAGGTGAGGAAAGGGTCCTACGAGCAGTACTTC. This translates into CASKVRKGSYEQYF.

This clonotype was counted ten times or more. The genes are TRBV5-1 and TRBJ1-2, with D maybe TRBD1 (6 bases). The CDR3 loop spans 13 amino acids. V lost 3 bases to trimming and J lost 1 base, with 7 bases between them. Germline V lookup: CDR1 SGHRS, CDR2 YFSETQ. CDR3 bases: TGCGCCAGCAGCTCGGACAGTAACTATGGCTACACCTTC. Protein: CASSSDSNYGYTF. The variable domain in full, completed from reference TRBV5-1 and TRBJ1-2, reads KAGVTQTPRYLIKTRGQQVTLSCSPISGHRSVSWYQQTPGQGLQFLFEYFSETQRNKGNFPGRFSGRQFSNSRSEMNVSTLELGDSALYLCASSSDSNYGYTFGSGTRLTVV.

The CDR3, as DNA: TGTGCCAGTGGAGGTCTAGGGGGTGAGCAGTTCTTC. Encoded protein: CASGGLGGEQFF. This chain joins TRBV19 and TRBJ2-1, with D tentatively TRBD1 (6 bases). Germline V gives CDR1 LNHDA, CDR2 SQIVND (reference sequence). CDR3 length: 12 amino acids. Trimming shortened V by 8 bases and J by 9 bases, and 14 bases separated the two germline ends.

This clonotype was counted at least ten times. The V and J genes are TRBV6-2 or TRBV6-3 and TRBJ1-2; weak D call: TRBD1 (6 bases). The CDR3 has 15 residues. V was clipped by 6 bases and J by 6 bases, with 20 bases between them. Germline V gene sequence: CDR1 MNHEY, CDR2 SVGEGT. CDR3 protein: CASSNQTFPGDGYTF. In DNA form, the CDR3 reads TGTGCCAGCAGCAACCAAACGTTCCCAGGGGATGGCTACACCTTC.

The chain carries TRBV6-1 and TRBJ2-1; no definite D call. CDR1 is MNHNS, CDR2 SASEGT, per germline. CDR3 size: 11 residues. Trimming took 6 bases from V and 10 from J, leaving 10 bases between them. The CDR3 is CASRETTEQFF. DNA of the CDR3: TGTGCCAGCAGAGAAACAACAGAGCAGTTCTTC.

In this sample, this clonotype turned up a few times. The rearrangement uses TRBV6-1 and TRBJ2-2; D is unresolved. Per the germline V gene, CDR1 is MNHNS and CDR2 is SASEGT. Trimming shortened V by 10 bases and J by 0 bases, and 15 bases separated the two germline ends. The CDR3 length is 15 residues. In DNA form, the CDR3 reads TGTGCCACCCATGACAAGTTCTCGAACACCGGGGAGCTGTTTTTT. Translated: CATHDKFSNTGELFF.

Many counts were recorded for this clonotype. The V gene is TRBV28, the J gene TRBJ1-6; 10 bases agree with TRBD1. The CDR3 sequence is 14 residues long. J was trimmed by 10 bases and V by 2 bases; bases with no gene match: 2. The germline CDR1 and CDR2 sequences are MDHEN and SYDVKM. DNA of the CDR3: TGTGCCAGCAGTTTAGGGACAGGGGTCTCACCCCTCCACTTT. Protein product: CASSLGTGVSPLHF.

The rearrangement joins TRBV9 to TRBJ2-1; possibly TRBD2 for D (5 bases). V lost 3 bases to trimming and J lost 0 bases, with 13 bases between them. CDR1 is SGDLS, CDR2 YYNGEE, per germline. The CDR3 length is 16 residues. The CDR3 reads CASSGLSASSYNEQFF. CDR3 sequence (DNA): TGTGCCAGCAGCGGACTAAGCGCGAGCTCCTACAATGAGCAGTTCTTC.

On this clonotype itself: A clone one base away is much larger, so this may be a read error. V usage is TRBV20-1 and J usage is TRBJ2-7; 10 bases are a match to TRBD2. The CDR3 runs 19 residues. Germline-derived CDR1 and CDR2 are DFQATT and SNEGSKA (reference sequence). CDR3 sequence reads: CSARDLLGSGRANVYDQYF. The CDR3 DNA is TGCAGTGCTAGAGATCTACTAGGAAGCGGGAGGGCCAATGTCTACGATCAGTACTTC.

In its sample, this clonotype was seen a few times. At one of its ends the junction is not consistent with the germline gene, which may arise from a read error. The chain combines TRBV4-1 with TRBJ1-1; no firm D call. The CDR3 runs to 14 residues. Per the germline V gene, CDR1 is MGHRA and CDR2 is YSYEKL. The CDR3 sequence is CASSQVGQSYETFF. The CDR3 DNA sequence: TGCGCCAGCAGCCAAGTTGGTCAGTCTTATGAAACTTTCTTT.

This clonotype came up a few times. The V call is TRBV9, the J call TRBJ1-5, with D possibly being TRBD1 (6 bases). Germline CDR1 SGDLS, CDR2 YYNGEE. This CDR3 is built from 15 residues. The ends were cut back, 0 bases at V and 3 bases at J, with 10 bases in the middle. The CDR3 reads CASSVGQGFNQPQHF. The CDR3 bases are TGTGCCAGCAGCGTAGGTCAGGGGTTCAATCAGCCCCAGCATTTT.

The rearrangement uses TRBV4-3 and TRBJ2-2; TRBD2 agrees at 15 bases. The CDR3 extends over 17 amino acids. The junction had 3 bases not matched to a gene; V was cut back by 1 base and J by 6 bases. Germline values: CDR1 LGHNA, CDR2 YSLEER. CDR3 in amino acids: CASSQGTSGRAAGELFF. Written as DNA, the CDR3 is TGCGCCAGCAGCCAAGGGACTAGCGGGAGGGCTGCCGGGGAGCTGTTTTTT.

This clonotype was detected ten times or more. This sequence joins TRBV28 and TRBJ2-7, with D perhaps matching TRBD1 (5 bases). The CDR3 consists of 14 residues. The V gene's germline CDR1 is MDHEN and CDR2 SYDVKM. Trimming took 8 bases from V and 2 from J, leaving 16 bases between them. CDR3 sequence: CASFLRTRPYEQYF. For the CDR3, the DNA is TGTGCCAGCTTCCTCAGGACACGACCCTACGAGCAGTACTTC.

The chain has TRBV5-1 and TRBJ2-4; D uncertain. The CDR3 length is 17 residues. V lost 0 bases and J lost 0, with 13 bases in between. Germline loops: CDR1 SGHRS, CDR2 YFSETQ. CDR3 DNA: TGCGCCAGCAGCTTGGCCATAGACGGTCTAGCCAAAAACATTCAGTACTTC. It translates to CASSLAIDGLAKNIQYF.

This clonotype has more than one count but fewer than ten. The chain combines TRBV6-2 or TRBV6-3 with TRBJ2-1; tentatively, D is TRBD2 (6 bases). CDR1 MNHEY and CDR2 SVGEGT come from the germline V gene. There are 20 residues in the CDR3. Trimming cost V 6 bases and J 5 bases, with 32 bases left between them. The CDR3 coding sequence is TGTGCCAGCAGCCGTCTGGGTGTGTTCGGGTCCCGGGACTTCCACAATGAGCAGTTCTTC. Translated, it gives CASSRLGVFGSRDFHNEQFF.

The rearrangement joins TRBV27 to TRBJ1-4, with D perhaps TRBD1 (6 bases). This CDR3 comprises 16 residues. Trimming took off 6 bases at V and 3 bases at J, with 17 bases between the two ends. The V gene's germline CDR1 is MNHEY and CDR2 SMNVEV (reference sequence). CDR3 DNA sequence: TGTGCCAGCAGCCCCTCCCCGGGGGCGGCTAATGAAAAACTGTTTTTT. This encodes CASSPSPGAANEKLFF.

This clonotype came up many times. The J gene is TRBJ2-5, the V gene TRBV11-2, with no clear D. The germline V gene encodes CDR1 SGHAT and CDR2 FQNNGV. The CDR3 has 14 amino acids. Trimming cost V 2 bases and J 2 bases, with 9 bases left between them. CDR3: CASSLSWDQETQYF. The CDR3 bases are TGTGCCAGCAGCTTAAGTTGGGATCAAGAGACCCAGTACTTC.

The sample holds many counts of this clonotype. The CDR3 sequence is CATRAGTGIYEQYF. CDR3 coding DNA: TGTGCCACCCGGGCCGGGACAGGGATCTACGAGCAGTACTTC. This rearrangement joins TRBV28 to TRBJ2-7; 9 nucleotides align to TRBD1. The CDR3 totals 14 residues. V dropped 10 bases and J dropped 3; count of bases not matched to a gene: 10. CDR1 and CDR2 (germline): MDHEN, SYDVKM.

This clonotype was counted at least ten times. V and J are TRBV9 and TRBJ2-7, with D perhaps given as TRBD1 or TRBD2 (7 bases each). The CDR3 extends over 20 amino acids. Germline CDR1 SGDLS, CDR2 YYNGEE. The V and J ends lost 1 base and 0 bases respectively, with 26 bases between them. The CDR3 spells CASSVTLKDRTRGSSYEQYF. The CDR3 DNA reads TGTGCCAGCAGCGTAACCTTGAAGGACAGGACCCGCGGGAGCTCCTACGAGCAGTACTTC.

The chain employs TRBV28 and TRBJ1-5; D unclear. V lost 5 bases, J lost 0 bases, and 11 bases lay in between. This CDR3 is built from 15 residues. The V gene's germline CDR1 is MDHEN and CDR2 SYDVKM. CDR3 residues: CASSPYRSSNQPQHF. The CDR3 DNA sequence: TGTGCCAGCAGTCCCTACCGGTCTAGCAATCAGCCCCAGCATTTT.

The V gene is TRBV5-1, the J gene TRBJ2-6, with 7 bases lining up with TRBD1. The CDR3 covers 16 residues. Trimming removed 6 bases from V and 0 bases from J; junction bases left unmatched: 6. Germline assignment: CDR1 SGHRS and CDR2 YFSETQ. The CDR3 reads CASTGQAISGANVLTF. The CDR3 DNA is TGCGCCAGCACCGGACAGGCCATCTCTGGGGCCAACGTCCTGACTTTC.